These 16 T cell receptor beta chains came from one sample sequenced in a study of response to subunit inactivated influenza vaccine. Using its own MiXCR run on the RT-PCR reads, TCRdb lists one record per CDR3 protein. Of more than 450,000 distinct CDR3 sequences detected, around 11% appear once; the ten largest clones hold 10%. Sequencing was performed on PBMCs from blood, taken on the day of vaccination. The receptors come from a man aged 45-65 years who received an inactivated influenza vaccine.

The genes are TRBV2 and TRBJ2-5; D is perhaps TRBD1 (5 bases). The V gene's germline CDR1 is SNHLY and CDR2 FYNNEI. The CDR3 covers 12 residues. V was clipped by 10 bases and J by 2 bases, with 11 bases between them. CDR3: CATPGLQETQYF. Here the CDR3 DNA reads TGTGCCACCCCAGGGTTACAAGAGACCCAGTACTTC.

The chain recombines TRBV9 with TRBJ2-1; TRBD2 matches 8 bases. V shed 0 bases, J shed 0 bases, and the junction held 8 bases outside the gene matches. The CDR3 loop spans 18 amino acids. Germline CDR1 and CDR2: SGDLS and YYNGEE. The CDR3 DNA reads TGTGCCAGCAGCGTAGTATCTAGCGGGCTGAGCTCCTACAATGAGCAGTTCTTC. Its translation is CASSVVSSGLSSYNEQFF.

The chain has TRBV4-1 and TRBJ2-5; 8 nucleotides agree with TRBD2. The CDR3 has 17 amino acids. V shed 1 base, J shed 2 bases, and the junction held 9 bases outside the gene matches. Germline lookup yields CDR1 MGHRA and CDR2 YSYEKL. The CDR3 nucleotides read TGCGCCAGCAGCCAAGTAACTCCGGGGGGGCTACAAGAGACCCAGTACTTC. Encoded protein: CASSQVTPGGLQETQYF.

This clonotype has ten or more counts. V usage is TRBV28 and J usage is TRBJ1-2; D gene ambiguous. V was shortened by 5 bases and J by 8 bases, with 18 bases between the two germline ends. The CDR3 runs 14 residues. Germline V lookup: CDR1 MDHEN, CDR2 SYDVKM. The CDR3 sequence is CASSPPSRGGGYTF. The CDR3 nucleotides read TGTGCCAGCAGTCCACCCAGTCGGGGAGGAGGCTACACCTTC.

This clonotype was observed a handful of times. The chain joins TRBV4-2 to TRBJ2-5; TRBD2 aligns across 9 bases. Germline V gives CDR1 LGHNA, CDR2 YNFKEQ. The V and J ends lost 0 bases and 4 bases, in that order; junction bases with no gene match: 12. The CDR3 loop spans 18 amino acids. The CDR3 region is CASSQDQSASGKGETQYF. The CDR3 region has the DNA TGTGCCAGCAGCCAAGATCAATCGGCTAGCGGGAAGGGAGAGACCCAGTACTTC.

A few counts support this clonotype. The V call is TRBV12-3 or TRBV12-4, the J call TRBJ1-6, with D tentatively TRBD1 (5 bases). This CDR3 has 15 amino acids. The ends were cut back, 1 base at V and 8 bases at J, with 12 bases in the middle. The CDR3 is CASSLGQGFYSPLHF. As DNA, the CDR3 is TGTGCCAGCAGTTTAGGGCAGGGTTTTTATTCACCCCTCCACTTT.

J is TRBJ1-5 and V is TRBV28, with unresolved D. Trimming shortened V by 6 bases and J by 3 bases, and 9 bases separated the two germline ends. The CDR3 covers 13 residues. CDR1 is MDHEN and CDR2 is SYDVKM in the germline V gene. CDR3: CASRPGANQPQHF. CDR3 DNA: TGTGCCAGCAGACCGGGAGCCAATCAGCCCCAGCATTTT.

This clonotype was counted only a few times. This sequence joins TRBV7-2 and TRBJ2-5; TRBD1 matches at 9 bases. The CDR3 loop spans 16 amino acids. V lost 5 bases and J lost 5; bases outside the gene matches: 12. Germline CDR1 reads SGHTA; CDR2 reads FQGNSA. Written as DNA, the CDR3 is TGTGCCAGCAGCCGAACCCGGGACAGGGTAGGGGAGACCCAGTACTTC. Residues: CASSRTRDRVGETQYF.

This chain links TRBV5-6 with TRBJ1-2, with D uncertain. Trimming cost V 0 bases and J 8 bases, with 8 bases left between them. The CDR3 contains 12 residues. Germline V CDR1 and CDR2: SGHDT, YYEEEE. CDR3 protein: CASSLAAEGYTF. CDR3 nucleotides: TGTGCCAGCAGCTTGGCCGCGGAAGGCTACACCTTC. The full variable domain, rest sourced from reference TRBV5-6 and TRBJ1-2, is DAGVTQSPTHLIKTRGQQVTLRCSPKSGHDTVSWYQQALGQGPQFIFQYYEEEERQRGNFPDRFSGHQFPNYSSELNVNALLLGDSALYLCASSLAAEGYTFGSGTRLTVV.

In this sample, this clonotype turned up many times. The chain couples TRBV29-1 to TRBJ2-7, with D perhaps TRBD2 (5 bases). From germline, CDR1 is SQVTM and CDR2 ANQGSEA. Trimming took 4 bases from V and 6 from J, leaving 13 bases between them. This CDR3 has 12 residues. CDR3 protein: CSVARDLTEQYF. The CDR3 DNA follows: TGCAGCGTTGCCCGGGATCTCACCGAGCAGTACTTC.

This clonotype was detected ten times or more. The chain is built from TRBV12-5 and TRBJ2-2, with 11 nucleotides matching TRBD2. The CDR3 runs to 20 residues. Trimming cost V 1 base and J 0 bases; bases outside gene matches: 10. Germline CDR1 is LGHNT and CDR2 is FRNRAP. The CDR3 reads CASGLGQTGLAATNTGELFF. The CDR3 nucleotides read TGTGCTAGTGGTTTGGGGCAAACGGGACTAGCGGCGACGAACACCGGGGAGCTGTTTTTT.

This clonotype was observed at least ten times. The chain carries TRBV27 and TRBJ2-1; 12 bases align to TRBD2. This CDR3 contains 15 residues. V was pared by 8 bases and J by 3 bases, with 5 bases of the junction left unmatched. Germline V gene sequence: CDR1 MNHEY, CDR2 SMNVEV (reference sequence). The CDR3: CASGGLAGYYNEQFF. CDR3 bases: TGTGCCAGCGGGGGACTAGCGGGCTACTACAATGAGCAGTTCTTC.

This clonotype has a count of ten or more. V and J are TRBV20-1 and TRBJ2-1; TRBD2 might be the D (5 bases). Trimming removed 8 bases from V and 2 bases from J, with 13 bases in between. From germline, CDR1 is DFQATT and CDR2 SNEGSKA (reference sequence). The CDR3 runs 13 residues. Here the CDR3 reads CSSSSGTYNEQFF. Here the CDR3 DNA reads TGCAGTAGTTCGAGCGGTACCTACAATGAGCAGTTCTTC.

The rearrangement joins TRBV7-2 to TRBJ2-3; TRBD2 agrees at 7 bases. The CDR3 is 16 residues long. Losses at the gene ends were 1 base for V and 1 base for J; bases not matched to a gene: 5. In germline, CDR1 is SGHTA, CDR2 FQGNSA. In DNA form, the CDR3 reads TGTGCCAGCAGCTTAGTGGGGACTATCGGCACAGATACGCAGTATTTT. Its translation: CASSLVGTIGTDTQYF. Combining the CDR3 with reference TRBV7-2 and TRBJ2-3 gives the whole variable domain GAGVSQSPSNKVTEKGKDVELRCDPISGHTALYWYRQSLGQGLEFLIYFQGNSAPDKSGLPSDRFSAERTGGSVSTLTIQRTQQEDSAVYLCASSLVGTIGTDTQYFGPGTRLTVL.

A few counts support this clonotype. V gene TRBV7-9 combines with J gene TRBJ2-1; 7 bases match TRBD1. The germline CDR1 and CDR2 sequences are SEHNR and FQNEAQ (reference sequence). There are 16 residues in the CDR3. Trimming at V came to 8 bases and at J to 0 bases, leaving 10 bases not matched to a gene. This CDR3 is CASASVTGDSYNEQFF. DNA for the CDR3: TGTGCCAGCGCCTCGGTCACAGGGGACTCCTACAATGAGCAGTTCTTC. The full variable domain, its missing parts supplied by reference TRBV7-9 and TRBJ2-1, is DTGVSQNPRHKITKRGQNVTFRCDPISEHNRLYWYRQTLGQGPEFLTYFQNEAQLEKSRLLSDRFSAERPKGSFSTLEIQRTEQGDSAMYLCASASVTGDSYNEQFFGPGTRLTVL.

This clonotype has a handful of counts. A read error may produce the germline difference seen at one junction end. J is TRBJ2-2 and V is TRBV20-1, with TRBD2 identical over 9 bases. Per the germline V gene, CDR1 is DFQATT and CDR2 is SNEGSKA (reference sequence). The CDR3 sequence is 19 residues long. In nucleotides, the CDR3 is TGCAGTGCTAGAGATCCTAGCGGGGATTGGGGGGCGAACACCGGGGAGTTGTTTTTT. It translates to CSARDPSGDWGANTGELFF.